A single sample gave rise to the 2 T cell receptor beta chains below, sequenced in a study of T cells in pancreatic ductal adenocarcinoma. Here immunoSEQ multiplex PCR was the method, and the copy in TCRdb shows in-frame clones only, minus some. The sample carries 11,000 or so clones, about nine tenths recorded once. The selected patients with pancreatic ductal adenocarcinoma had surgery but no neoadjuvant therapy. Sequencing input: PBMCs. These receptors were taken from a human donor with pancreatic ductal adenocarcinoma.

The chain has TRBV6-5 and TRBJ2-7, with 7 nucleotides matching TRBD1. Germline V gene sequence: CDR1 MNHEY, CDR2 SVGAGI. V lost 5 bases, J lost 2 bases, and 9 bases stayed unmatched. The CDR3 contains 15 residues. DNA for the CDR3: TGTGCCAGCAGTCACCGGGACAGAGGGCCCTACGAGCAGTACTTC. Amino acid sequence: CASSHRDRGPYEQYF.

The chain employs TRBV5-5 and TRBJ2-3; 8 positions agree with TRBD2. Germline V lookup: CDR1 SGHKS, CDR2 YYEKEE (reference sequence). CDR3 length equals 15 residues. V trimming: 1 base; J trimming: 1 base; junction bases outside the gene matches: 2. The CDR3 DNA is TGTGCCAGCAGCTTGCCCGGGGGGGGCACAGATACGCAGTATTTT. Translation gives CASSLPGGGTDTQYF.